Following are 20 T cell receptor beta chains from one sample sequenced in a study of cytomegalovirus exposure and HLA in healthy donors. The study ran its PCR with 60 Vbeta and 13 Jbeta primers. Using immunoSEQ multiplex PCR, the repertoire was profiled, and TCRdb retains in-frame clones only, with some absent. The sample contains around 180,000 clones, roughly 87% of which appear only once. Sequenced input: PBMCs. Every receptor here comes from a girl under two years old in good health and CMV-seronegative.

The CDR3 DNA follows: TGCGCCAGCAGGAGGACTAGCGGGGTAGCCAAAAACATTCAGTACTTC. Protein: CASRRTSGVAKNIQYF. The gene calls are TRBV5-1 and TRBJ2-4; TRBD2 matches at 12 bases. The length of the CDR3 is 16 residues. Germline V lookup: CDR1 SGHRS, CDR2 YFSETQ. J lost 0 bases, V lost 5 bases, and 3 bases had no gene match.

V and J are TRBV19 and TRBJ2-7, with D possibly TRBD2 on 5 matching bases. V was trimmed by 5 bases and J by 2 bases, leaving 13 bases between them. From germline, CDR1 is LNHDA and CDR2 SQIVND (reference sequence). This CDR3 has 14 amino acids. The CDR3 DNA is TGTGCCAGTAGTTCCCAGCGGAGGCCCTACGAGCAGTACTTC. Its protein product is CASSSQRRPYEQYF.

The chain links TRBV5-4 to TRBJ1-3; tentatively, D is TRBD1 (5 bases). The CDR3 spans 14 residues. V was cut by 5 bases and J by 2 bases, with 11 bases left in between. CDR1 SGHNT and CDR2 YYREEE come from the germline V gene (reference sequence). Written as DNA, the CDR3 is TGTGCCAGCAGAAGGCGGGGGGCTGGAAACACCATATATTTT. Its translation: CASRRRGAGNTIYF.

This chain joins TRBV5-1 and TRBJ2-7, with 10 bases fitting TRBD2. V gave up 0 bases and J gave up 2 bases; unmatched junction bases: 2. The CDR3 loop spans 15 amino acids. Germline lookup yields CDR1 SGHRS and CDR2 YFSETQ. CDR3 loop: CASSLGTSGPYEQYF. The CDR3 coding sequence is TGCGCCAGCAGCTTGGGGACTAGCGGACCCTACGAGCAGTACTTC.

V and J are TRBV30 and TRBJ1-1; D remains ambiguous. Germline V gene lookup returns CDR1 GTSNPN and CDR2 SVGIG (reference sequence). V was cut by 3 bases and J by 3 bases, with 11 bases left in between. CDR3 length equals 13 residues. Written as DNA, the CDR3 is TGTGCCTGGAGCGAAATCGAGGACACTGAAGCTTTCTTT. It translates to CAWSEIEDTEAFF.

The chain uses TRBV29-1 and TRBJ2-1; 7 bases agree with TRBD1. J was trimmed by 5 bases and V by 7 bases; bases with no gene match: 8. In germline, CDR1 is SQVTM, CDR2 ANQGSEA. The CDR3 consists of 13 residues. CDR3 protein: CSARQGGDNEQFF. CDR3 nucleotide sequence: TGCAGCGCCCGACAGGGTGGGGACAATGAGCAGTTCTTC.

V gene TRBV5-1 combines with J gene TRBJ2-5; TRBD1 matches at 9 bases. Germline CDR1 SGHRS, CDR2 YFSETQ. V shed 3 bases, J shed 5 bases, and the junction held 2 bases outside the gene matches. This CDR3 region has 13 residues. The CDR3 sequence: CASSSTGGETQYF. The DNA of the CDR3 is TGCGCCAGCAGCTCGACAGGGGGGGAGACCCAGTACTTC.

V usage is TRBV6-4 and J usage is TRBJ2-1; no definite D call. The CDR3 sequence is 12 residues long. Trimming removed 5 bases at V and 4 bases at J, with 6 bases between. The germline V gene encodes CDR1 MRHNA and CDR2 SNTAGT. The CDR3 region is CASSPVYNEQFF. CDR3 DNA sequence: TGTGCCAGCAGTCCGGTTTACAATGAGCAGTTCTTC.

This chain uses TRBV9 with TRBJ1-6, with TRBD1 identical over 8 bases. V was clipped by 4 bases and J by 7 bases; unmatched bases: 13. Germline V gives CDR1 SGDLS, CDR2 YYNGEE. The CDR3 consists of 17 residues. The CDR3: CASSPPGTGELNSPLHF. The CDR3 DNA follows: TGTGCCAGCAGCCCCCCGGGGACAGGTGAACTAAATTCACCCCTCCACTTT.

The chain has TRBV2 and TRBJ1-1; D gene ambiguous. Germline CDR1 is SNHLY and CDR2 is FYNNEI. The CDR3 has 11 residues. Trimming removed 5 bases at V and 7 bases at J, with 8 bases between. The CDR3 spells CASSNYGEAFF. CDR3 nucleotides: TGTGCCAGCAGTAACTACGGTGAAGCTTTCTTT.

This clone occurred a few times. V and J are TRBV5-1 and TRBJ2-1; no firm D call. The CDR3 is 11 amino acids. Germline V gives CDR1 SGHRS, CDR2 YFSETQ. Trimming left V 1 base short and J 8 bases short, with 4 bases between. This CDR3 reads CASSLSDEQFF. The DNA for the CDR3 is TGCGCCAGCAGCTTGTCCGATGAGCAGTTCTTC.

CDR3: CATSRDRGGTGELFF. CDR3 DNA: TGTGCCACCAGCAGGGACAGGGGCGGGACCGGGGAGCTGTTTTTT. The V gene is TRBV15, the J gene TRBJ2-2, with 9 bases lining up with TRBD1. CDR3 length: 15 amino acids. Per the germline V gene, CDR1 is LNHNV and CDR2 is YYDKDF (reference sequence). V lost 3 bases and J lost 5; bases outside the gene matches: 4. Using reference TRBV15 and TRBJ2-2 for the parts outside the CDR3, the full variable domain is DAMVIQNPRYQVTQFGKPVTLSCSQTLNHNVMYWYQQKSSQAPKLLFHYYDKDFNNEADTPDNFQSRRPNTSFCFLDIRSPGLGDTAMYLCATSRDRGGTGELFFGEGSRLTVL.

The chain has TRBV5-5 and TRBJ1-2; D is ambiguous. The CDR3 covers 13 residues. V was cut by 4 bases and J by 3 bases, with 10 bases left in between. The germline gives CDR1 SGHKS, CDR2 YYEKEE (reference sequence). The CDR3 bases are TGTGCCAGCAGCCCGAGCGGAGACTATGGCTACACCTTC. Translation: CASSPSGDYGYTF.

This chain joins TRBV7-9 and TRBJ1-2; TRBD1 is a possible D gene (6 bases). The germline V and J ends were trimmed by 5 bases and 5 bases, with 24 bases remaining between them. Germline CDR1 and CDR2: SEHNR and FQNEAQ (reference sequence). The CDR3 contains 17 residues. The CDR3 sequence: CASSPGPQSRGNYGYTF. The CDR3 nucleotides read TGTGCCAGCAGCCCAGGCCCTCAATCAAGGGGGAATTATGGCTACACCTTC. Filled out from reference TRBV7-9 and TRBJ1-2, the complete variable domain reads DTGVSQNPRHKITKRGQNVTFRCDPISEHNRLYWYRQTLGQGPEFLTYFQNEAQLEKSRLLSDRFSAERPKGSFSTLEIQRTEQGDSAMYLCASSPGPQSRGNYGYTFGSGTRLTVV.

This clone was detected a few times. CDR3 sequence reads: CASSDDPPGTGSNSPLHF. The CDR3 nucleotides are TGTGCCAGCAGCGACGATCCTCCCGGGACAGGATCAAATTCACCCCTCCACTTT. The chain uses TRBV9 and TRBJ1-6; 8 bases match TRBD1. This CDR3 has 18 amino acids. The germline CDR1 and CDR2 sequences are SGDLS and YYNGEE. With V trimmed by 3 bases and J by 7 bases, 15 bases remained unmatched.

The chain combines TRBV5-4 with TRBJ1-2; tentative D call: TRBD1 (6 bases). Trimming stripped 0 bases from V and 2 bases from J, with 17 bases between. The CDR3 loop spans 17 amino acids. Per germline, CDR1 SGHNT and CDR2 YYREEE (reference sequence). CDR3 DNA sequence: TGTGCCAGCAGCTTGGATTATCTCTGGCAGGGGAACTATGGCTACACCTTC. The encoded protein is CASSLDYLWQGNYGYTF.

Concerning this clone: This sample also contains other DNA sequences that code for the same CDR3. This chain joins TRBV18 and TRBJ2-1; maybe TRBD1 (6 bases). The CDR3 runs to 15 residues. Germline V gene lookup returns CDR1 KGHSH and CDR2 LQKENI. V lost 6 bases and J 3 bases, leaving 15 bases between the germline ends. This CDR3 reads CASSPNRVGYNEQFF. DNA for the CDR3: TGTGCCAGCTCCCCGAACAGGGTTGGCTACAATGAGCAGTTCTTC.

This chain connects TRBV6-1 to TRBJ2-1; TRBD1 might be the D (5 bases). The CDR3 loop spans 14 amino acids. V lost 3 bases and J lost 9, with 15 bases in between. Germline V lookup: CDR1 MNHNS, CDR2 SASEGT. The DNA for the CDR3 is TGTGCCAGCAGTGACGCAGGGTGGTTGGGTGAGCAGTTCTTC. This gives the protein CASSDAGWLGEQFF.

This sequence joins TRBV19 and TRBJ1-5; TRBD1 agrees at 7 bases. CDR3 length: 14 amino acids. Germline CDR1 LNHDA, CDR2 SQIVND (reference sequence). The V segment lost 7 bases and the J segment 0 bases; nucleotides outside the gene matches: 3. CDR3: CASTGGASNQPQHF. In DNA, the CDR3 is TGTGCCAGTACAGGGGGTGCTAGCAATCAGCCCCAGCATTTT.

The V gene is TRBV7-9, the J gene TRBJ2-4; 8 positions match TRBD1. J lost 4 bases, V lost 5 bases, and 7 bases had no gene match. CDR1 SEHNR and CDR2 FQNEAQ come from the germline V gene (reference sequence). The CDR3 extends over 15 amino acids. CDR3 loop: CASSRLTGAKNIQYF. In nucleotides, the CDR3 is TGTGCCAGCAGCCGACTGACAGGGGCAAAAAACATTCAGTACTTC.